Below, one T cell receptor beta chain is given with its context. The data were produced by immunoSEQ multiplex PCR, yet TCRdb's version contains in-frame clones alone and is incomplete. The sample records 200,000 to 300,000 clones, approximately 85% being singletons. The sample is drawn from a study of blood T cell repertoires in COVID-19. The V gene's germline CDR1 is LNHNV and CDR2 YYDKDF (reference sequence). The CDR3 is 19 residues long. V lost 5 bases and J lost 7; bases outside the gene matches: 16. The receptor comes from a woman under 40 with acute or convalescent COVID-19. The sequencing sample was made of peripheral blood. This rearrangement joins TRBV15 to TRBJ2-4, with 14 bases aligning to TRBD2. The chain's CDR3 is CATSGSLRGLAGVGNIQYF. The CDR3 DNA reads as TGTGCCACCAGCGGCTCCCTCCGGGGACTAGCGGGAGTGGGTAACATTCAGTACTTC.